This TCR beta chain comes out of a study of cytomegalovirus exposure and HLA in healthy donors. Note on this clone: Its specificity is unknown.

V shed 8 bases and J shed 3 bases, with 16 bases lying between them. The CDR3 contains 15 residues. The V gene's germline CDR1 is MNHEY and CDR2 SVGAGI. Study-wide results and caveats: Cytomegalovirus-associated TCR beta chains were listed, numbering some 150. Follow-up analysis seemed to connect common viral pathogens with several of the most significant clusters identified. Later analysis suggested most CMV-associated TCR beta chains were HLA-restricted.

Primers included in the PCR were 60 Vbeta and 13 Jbeta primers. Profiled with immunoSEQ multiplex PCR; TCRdb holds only in-frame clones, not every one. Among fewer than 200,000 clones listed, 68% were seen once. While unrecorded immune exposures were likely, the donors were nominally healthy when sampled. The chain has TRBV6-5 and TRBJ1-4; D not resolved. The material sequenced was PBMCs. The TCR sequence derives from a woman aged 18-35 years in good health and CMV-seropositive. The DNA of the CDR3 is TGTGCCAGCGGGAGAGGGAGCGCGCCTAATGAAAAACTGTTTTTT. It codes for CASGRGSAPNEKLFF.